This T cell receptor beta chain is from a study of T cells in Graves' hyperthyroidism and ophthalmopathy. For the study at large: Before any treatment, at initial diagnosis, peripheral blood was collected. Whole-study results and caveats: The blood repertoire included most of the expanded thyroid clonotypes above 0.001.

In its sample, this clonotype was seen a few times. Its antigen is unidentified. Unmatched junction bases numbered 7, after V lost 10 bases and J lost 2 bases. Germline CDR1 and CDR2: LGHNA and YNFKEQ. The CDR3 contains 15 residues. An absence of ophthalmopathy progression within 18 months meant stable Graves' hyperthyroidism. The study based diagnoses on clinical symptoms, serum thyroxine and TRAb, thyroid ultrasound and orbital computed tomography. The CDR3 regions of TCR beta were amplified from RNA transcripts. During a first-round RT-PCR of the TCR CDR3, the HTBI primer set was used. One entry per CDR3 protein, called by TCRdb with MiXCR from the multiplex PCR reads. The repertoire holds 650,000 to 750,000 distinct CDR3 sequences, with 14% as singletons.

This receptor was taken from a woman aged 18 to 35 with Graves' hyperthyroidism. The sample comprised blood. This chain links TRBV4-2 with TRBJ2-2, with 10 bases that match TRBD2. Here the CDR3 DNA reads TGTGCCAATAGCGGGAGGCGGGTTAACACCGGGGAGCTGTTTTTT. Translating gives CANSGRRVNTGELFF.